This record looks at one TCR beta chain sequence and its context. The CDR3 has 19 residues. This record belongs to a study of blood T cell repertoires in COVID-19. Study-wide context: Sites in the United States, Italy and Spain provided acute and convalescent COVID-19 samples. From T cells, B-cell-depleted T cells, or PBMCs came the material, which was cDNA or gDNA.

Study processing details: Nucleated cell counts were estimated from reference gene primer amplification. Produced via immunoSEQ multiplex PCR; TCRdb's table is partial and in-frame only. For V, J and clone size, that table is used; D and trimming come from the DNA. The repertoire holds 110,000 or so clones, with approximately 85% as singletons. The gene calls are TRBV21-1 and TRBJ1-4. TRBV21-1 is termed a pseudogene. Sample: peripheral blood. The receptor comes from a man between 35 and 55 years old with acute or convalescent COVID-19. In DNA form, the CDR3 reads TGTGCCAGCAGCAAAAGCGTTAGAAAGCGGGGGGAAGTGATTGAAAAACTGTTTTTT. Protein sequence: CASSKSVRKRGEVIEKLFF.